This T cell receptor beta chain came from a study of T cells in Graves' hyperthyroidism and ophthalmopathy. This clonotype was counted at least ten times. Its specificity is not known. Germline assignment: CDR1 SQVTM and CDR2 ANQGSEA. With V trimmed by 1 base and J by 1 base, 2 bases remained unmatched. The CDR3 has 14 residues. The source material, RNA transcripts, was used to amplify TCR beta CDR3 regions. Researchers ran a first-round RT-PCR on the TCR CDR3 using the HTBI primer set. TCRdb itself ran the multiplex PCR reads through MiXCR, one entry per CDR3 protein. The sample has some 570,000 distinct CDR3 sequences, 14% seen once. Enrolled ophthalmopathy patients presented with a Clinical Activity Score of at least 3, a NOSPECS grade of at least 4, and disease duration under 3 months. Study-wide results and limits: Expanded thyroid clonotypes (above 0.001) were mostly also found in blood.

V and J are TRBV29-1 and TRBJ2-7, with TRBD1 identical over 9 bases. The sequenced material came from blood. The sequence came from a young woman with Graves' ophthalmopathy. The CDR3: CSVEGTGESYEQYF. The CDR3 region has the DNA TGCAGCGTTGAAGGGACAGGGGAATCCTACGAGCAGTACTTC.